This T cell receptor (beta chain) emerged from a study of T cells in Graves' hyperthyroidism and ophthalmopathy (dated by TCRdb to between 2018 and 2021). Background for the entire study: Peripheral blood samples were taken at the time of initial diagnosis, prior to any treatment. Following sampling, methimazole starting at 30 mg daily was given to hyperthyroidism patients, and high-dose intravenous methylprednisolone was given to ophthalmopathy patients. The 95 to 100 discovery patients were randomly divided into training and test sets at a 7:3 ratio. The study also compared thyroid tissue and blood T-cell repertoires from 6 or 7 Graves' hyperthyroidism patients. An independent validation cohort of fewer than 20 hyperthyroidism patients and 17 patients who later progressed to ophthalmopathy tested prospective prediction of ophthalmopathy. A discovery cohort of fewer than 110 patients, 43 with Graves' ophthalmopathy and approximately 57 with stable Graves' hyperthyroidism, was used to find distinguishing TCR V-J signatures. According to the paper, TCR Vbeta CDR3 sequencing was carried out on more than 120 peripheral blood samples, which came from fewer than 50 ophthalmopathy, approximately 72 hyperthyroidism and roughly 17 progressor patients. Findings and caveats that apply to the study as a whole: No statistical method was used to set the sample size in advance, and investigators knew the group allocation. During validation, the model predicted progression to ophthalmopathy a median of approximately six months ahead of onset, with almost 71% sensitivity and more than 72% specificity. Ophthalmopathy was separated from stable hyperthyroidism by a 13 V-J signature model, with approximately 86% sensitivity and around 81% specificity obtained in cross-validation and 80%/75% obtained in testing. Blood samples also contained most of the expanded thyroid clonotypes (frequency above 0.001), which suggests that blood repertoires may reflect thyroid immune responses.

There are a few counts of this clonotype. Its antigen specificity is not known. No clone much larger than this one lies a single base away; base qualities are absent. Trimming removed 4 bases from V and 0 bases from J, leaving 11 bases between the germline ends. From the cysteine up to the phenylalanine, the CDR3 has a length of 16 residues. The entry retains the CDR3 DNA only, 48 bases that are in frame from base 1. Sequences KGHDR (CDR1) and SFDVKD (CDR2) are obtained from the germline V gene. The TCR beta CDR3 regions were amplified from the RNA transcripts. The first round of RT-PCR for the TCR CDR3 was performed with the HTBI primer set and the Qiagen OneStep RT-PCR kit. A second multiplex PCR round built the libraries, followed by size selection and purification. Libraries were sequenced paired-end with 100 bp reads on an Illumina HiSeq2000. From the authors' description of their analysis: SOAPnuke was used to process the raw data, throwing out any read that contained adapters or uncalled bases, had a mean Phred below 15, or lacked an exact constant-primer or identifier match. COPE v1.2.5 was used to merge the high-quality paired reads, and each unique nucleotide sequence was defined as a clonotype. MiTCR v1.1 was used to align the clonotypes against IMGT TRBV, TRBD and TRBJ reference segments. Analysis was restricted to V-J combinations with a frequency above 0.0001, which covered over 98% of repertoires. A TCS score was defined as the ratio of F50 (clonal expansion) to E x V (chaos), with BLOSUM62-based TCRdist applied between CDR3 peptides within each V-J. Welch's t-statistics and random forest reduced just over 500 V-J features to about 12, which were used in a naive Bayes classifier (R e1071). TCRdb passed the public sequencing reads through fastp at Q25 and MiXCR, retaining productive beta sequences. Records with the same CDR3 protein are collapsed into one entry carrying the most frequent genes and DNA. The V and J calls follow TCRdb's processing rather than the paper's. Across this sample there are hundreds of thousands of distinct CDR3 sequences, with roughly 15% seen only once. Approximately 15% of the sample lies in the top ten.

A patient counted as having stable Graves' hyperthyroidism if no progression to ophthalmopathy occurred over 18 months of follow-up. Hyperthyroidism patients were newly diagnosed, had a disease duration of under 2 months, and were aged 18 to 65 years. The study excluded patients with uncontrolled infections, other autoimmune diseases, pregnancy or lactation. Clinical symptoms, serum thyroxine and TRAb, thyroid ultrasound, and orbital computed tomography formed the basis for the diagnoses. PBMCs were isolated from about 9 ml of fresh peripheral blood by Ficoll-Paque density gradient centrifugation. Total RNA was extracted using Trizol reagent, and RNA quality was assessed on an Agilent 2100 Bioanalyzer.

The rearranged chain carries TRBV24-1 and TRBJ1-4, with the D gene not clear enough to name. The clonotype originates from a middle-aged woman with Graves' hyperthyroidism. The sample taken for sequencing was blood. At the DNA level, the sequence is TGTGCCACCAGTGAGGGAGTGACACCAACTAATGAAAAACTGTTTTTT. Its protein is CATSEGVTPTNEKLFF.